These 2 T cell receptor beta chains were sequenced from one sample in a study of blood T cell repertoires in COVID-19. The data were produced by immunoSEQ multiplex PCR, yet TCRdb's version contains in-frame clones alone and is incomplete. The sample contains 230,000 or so clones, 65% to 85% of which appear only once. Sequencing used peripheral blood. The source is a man between 50 and 59 years old with active or convalescent COVID-19.

CDR3 in DNA: TGCGCCAGCAGCCCTCCAGACTATTCAACTAACGAGCAGTACTTC. Amino acids: CASSPPDYSTNEQYF. The J gene is TRBJ2-7, the V gene TRBV5-1, with TRBD2 as a possible D gene (5 bases). The CDR3 is made up of 15 amino acids. V was shortened by 4 bases and J by 5 bases, with 19 bases between the two germline ends. Germline values: CDR1 SGHRS, CDR2 YFSETQ. The full variable domain, its missing parts supplied by reference TRBV5-1 and TRBJ2-7, is KAGVTQTPRYLIKTRGQQVTLSCSPISGHRSVSWYQQTPGQGLQFLFEYFSETQRNKGNFPGRFSGRQFSNSRSEMNVSTLELGDSALYLCASSPPDYSTNEQYFGPGTRLTVT.

This clone was seen just once. This sequence joins TRBV10-2 and TRBJ1-2; 8 bases agree with TRBD1. With 3 bases clipped from V and 4 bases from J, the junction kept 4 bases outside the gene matches. There are 14 residues in the CDR3. The V gene's germline CDR1 is WSHSY and CDR2 SAAADI. The CDR3 region has the DNA TGCGCCAGCAGTGATCCGACAGGGGCCTATGGCTACACCTTC. As protein: CASSDPTGAYGYTF.